These 5 T cell receptor beta chains came from one sample sequenced in a study of blood T cells in healthy people across ages. Primed by a sample-barcoded 5' primer and a J-beta primer mix, a second PCR proceeded for about 7 to 11 cycles. TCRdb called the 5' RACE reads again in MiXCR, with one record for every CDR3 protein. The data hold more than 700,000 distinct CDR3 sequences, with roughly 50% observed a single time. The sample taken for sequencing was blood. All receptors derive from an elderly man in good health.

This rearrangement joins TRBV12-3 or TRBV12-4 to TRBJ2-5; D uncertain. The length of the CDR3 is 13 residues. Deletions cut 3 bases from V and 2 bases from J, with 7 bases between. The CDR3 DNA sequence: TGTGCCAGCAGTTTCATTCCTCAAGAGACCCAGTACTTC. Protein sequence: CASSFIPQETQYF.

The chain employs TRBV20-1 and TRBJ1-1, with a weak D call TRBD1 (5 bases). Trimming removed 3 bases from V and 9 bases from J, with 23 bases in between. This CDR3 comprises 15 residues. Germline loops: CDR1 DFQATT, CDR2 SNEGSKA (reference sequence). CDR3 in DNA: TGCAGTGCTAGGACAGCTCACCCGGGGTTTGGGCAAGCTTTCTTT. It codes for CSARTAHPGFGQAFF.

Details on this clonotype: The germline gene is not matched at one end of the junction; a read error may be the cause. DNA for the CDR3: TGTGCCAGCAACTTAGGAAGGGGTGCTGACTATGGCTACACCTTC. This codes for CASNLGRGADYGYTF. V and J are TRBV7-2 and TRBJ1-2; a possible D gene is TRBD1 (5 bases). This CDR3 is built from 15 residues. CDR1 is SGHTA and CDR2 is FQGNSA in the germline V gene.

The chain recombines TRBV6-5 with TRBJ2-7, with a weak D call TRBD1 (6 bases). Trimming removed 6 bases from V and 7 bases from J, with 25 bases in between. The CDR3 is 16 amino acids. Per germline, CDR1 MNHEY and CDR2 SVGAGI. CDR3 nucleotides: TGTGCCAGCAGACTATCCCCCCGAGGGGGTTCGAAAGAGCAGTACTTC. Translated, it gives CASRLSPRGGSKEQYF.

V and J are TRBV7-9 and TRBJ1-1; 7 bases are a match to TRBD1. Trimming removed 3 bases from V and 7 bases from J; junction bases left unmatched: 5. Germline V CDR1 and CDR2: SEHNR, FQNEAQ (reference sequence). The CDR3 totals 13 residues. The CDR3 DNA sequence: TGTGCCAGCAGCTTGAGGGGGCTGGGTGAAGCTTTCTTT. Its translation: CASSLRGLGEAFF.